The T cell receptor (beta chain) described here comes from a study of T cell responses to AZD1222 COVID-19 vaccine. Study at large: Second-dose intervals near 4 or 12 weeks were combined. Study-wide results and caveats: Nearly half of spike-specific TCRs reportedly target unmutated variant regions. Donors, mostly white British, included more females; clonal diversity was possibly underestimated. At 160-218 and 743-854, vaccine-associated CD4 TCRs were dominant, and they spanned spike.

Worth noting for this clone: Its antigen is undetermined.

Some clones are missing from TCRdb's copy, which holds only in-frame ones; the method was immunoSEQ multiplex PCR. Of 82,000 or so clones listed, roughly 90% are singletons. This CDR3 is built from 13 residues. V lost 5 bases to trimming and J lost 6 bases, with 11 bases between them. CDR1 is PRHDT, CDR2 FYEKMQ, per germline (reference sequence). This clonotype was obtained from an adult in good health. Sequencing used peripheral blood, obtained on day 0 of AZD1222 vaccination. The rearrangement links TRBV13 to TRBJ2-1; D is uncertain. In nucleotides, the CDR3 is TGTGCCAGCAGCCCTTACGAACCCAATGAGCAGTTCTTC. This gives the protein CASSPYEPNEQFF.